The 30 T cell receptor beta chains below all came from one sample that was sequenced in a study of neoadjuvant anti-PD-1 for oral cavity cancer. Sequenced by immunoSEQ multiplex PCR; TCRdb stores in-frame clones only, minus some. The sample lists approximately 8,800 clones, roughly 64% seen once, with 4.2% in the top ten. Time point in this sample: after neoadjuvant nivolumab, at surgical resection. Sequenced here: PBMCs, sampled after nivolumab (anti-PD-1) treatment. The receptors were gathered from a person aged 40-85 years with oral cavity squamous cell carcinoma.

The chain joins TRBV29-1 to TRBJ1-1, with 9 bases that match TRBD1. CDR1 and CDR2 from the germline V gene are SQVTM and ANQGSEA. J gave up 5 bases and V 4 bases, and 2 bases lay outside the gene matches. The CDR3 consists of 12 residues. CDR3 nucleotide sequence: TGCAGCGTTGGGACAGGGGAAACTGAAGCTTTCTTT. Its translation: CSVGTGETEAFF.

V is TRBV6-1 and J is TRBJ1-1; TRBD1 matches at 11 bases. Trimming at V came to 8 bases and at J to 4 bases, leaving 6 bases not matched to a gene. The CDR3 totals 14 residues. Germline V gene sequence: CDR1 MNHNS, CDR2 SASEGT. CDR3 in DNA: TGTGCCAGCCGACAGGGACAGGGGGGCACTGAAGCTTTCTTT. Residues: CASRQGQGGTEAFF.

The chain is built from TRBV29-1 and TRBJ1-1, with 11 bases fitting TRBD1. V lost 1 base to trimming and J lost 7 bases; unmatched junction nucleotides: 5. Germline V gene data show CDR1 as SQVTM and CDR2 as ANQGSEA. CDR3 size: 14 residues. In DNA, the CDR3 is TGCAGCGTTGAAGCCGGGACAGGGGGTGATGAAGCTTTCTTT. This gives the protein CSVEAGTGGDEAFF.

This clone has only a few counts. This chain uses TRBV7-3 with TRBJ2-2; TRBD2 might be the D (6 bases). This CDR3 is built from 14 residues. Trimming left V 6 bases short and J 8 bases short, with 16 bases between. Germline CDR1 is SGHTA and CDR2 is FQGTGA. The CDR3 DNA is TGTGCCAGCAGTCGGGACTCGGGGGAAGGGGAGCTGTTTTTT. It encodes CASSRDSGEGELFF.

The genes are TRBV5-1 and TRBJ1-1, with D hard to call. Germline CDR1 is SGHRS and CDR2 is YFSETQ. V was trimmed by 0 bases and J by 1 base, leaving 7 bases between them. This CDR3 spans 14 amino acids. The CDR3 bases are TGCGCCAGCAGCTTGGGAGGACCGAACACTGAAGCTTTCTTT. Translating it yields CASSLGGPNTEAFF.

The chain couples TRBV6-5 to TRBJ2-2; 9 bases are shared with TRBD1. The V gene end was trimmed by 4 bases and the J gene end by 6 bases; junction bases not matched to a gene: 6. CDR1 and CDR2 from the germline V gene are MNHEY and SVGAGI. The CDR3 consists of 15 residues. The CDR3 DNA reads as TGTGCCAGCAGTTTACGAAGACAGGGGGCCGGGGAGCTGTTTTTT. The encoded protein is CASSLRRQGAGELFF.

This rearrangement joins TRBV19 to TRBJ2-5, with D perhaps matching TRBD2 (6 bases). Trimming removed 3 bases at V and 5 bases at J, with 16 bases between. Germline CDR1 is LNHDA and CDR2 is SQIVND (reference sequence). This CDR3 spans 15 amino acids. The CDR3 DNA reads TGTGCCAGTAGTATCAGCGGCCTGGAGGGGGAGACCCAGTACTTC. Translating it yields CASSISGLEGETQYF.

The chain links TRBV6-1 to TRBJ2-7, with D unclear. This CDR3 is built from 12 residues. Trimming removed 7 bases from V and 0 bases from J, with 7 bases in between. CDR1 is MNHNS and CDR2 is SASEGT in the germline V gene. In DNA, the CDR3 is TGTGCCAGCACCTCCTCCTCCTACGAGCAGTACTTC. Translating it yields CASTSSSYEQYF.

This chain joins TRBV6-1 and TRBJ1-5; D is undetermined. CDR1 MNHNS and CDR2 SASEGT come from the germline V gene. CDR3 size: 14 residues. Trimming removed 0 bases at V and 3 bases at J, with 6 bases between. The CDR3, as DNA: TGTGCCAGCAGTGAAGCCGGCTACAATCAGCCCCAGCATTTT. Its protein product is CASSEAGYNQPQHF.

This clone occurred once. The rearrangement uses TRBV29-1 and TRBJ1-1, with 7 nucleotides matching TRBD1. Trimming removed 8 bases from V and 7 bases from J; junction bases left unmatched: 13. Germline V gene data show CDR1 as SQVTM and CDR2 as ANQGSEA. CDR3 length equals 13 residues. The CDR3 region has the DNA TGCAGCTCGAGGGCGGGACAGTTGAGTGAAGCTTTCTTT. Amino acid sequence: CSSRAGQLSEAFF.

V is TRBV6-5 and J is TRBJ1-5; D not certain. This CDR3 region has 15 residues. Germline-derived CDR1 and CDR2 are MNHEY and SVGAGI. Trimming removed 5 bases at V and 0 bases at J, with 11 bases between. CDR3 sequence: CASSAVRGSNQPQHF. In DNA, the CDR3 is TGTGCCAGCAGTGCCGTTAGAGGTAGCAATCAGCCCCAGCATTTT.

The J gene is TRBJ2-3, the V gene TRBV29-1; possibly TRBD1 for D (6 bases). Germline V gene lookup returns CDR1 SQVTM and CDR2 ANQGSEA. The V gene lost 7 bases and the J gene lost 1 base, with 15 bases spanning the gap. The CDR3 length is 14 residues. CDR3: CSAEGPGGTDTQYF. CDR3 sequence (DNA): TGCAGCGCAGAAGGGCCAGGGGGCACAGATACGCAGTATTTT.

This clone was detected a few times. The chain uses TRBV30 and TRBJ1-1, with D maybe TRBD1 (5 bases). V lost 1 base and J lost 1, with 7 bases in between. The CDR3 runs 13 residues. CDR1 GTSNPN and CDR2 SVGIG come from the germline V gene (reference sequence). The CDR3 here is CAWSGQGNTEAFF. As DNA, the CDR3 is TGTGCCTGGAGTGGTCAGGGGAACACTGAAGCTTTCTTT.

The chain employs TRBV6-6 and TRBJ1-4; no definite D call. CDR1 and CDR2 (germline): MNHNY, SVGAGI (reference sequence). There are 13 residues in the CDR3. V was pared by 4 bases and J by 3 bases, with 6 bases between. The CDR3 DNA sequence: TGTGCCAGCAGTTTGGCAGCTAATGAAAAACTGTTTTTT. This sequence encodes CASSLAANEKLFF.

The V and J genes are TRBV6-5 and TRBJ1-5; D not certain. Trimming pared 6 bases from V and 7 bases from J, leaving 19 bases between. The CDR3 length is 15 residues. The V gene's germline CDR1 is MNHEY and CDR2 SVGAGI. CDR3 sequence reads: CASRNSPEGGQPQHF. The CDR3 bases are TGTGCCAGCAGAAATTCGCCTGAGGGCGGGCAGCCCCAGCATTTT.

V usage is TRBV5-1 and J usage is TRBJ2-5; D not resolved. V dropped 2 bases and J dropped 5 bases, with 16 bases sitting between them. There are 15 residues in the CDR3. CDR1 is SGHRS and CDR2 is YFSETQ in the germline V gene. For the CDR3, the DNA is TGCGCCAGCAGCTTTTCTGGAAAGGGTAGGGAGACCCAGTACTTC. Its protein is CASSFSGKGRETQYF.

The chain is built from TRBV29-1 and TRBJ2-1; 9 positions agree with TRBD2. CDR1 is SQVTM, CDR2 ANQGSEA, per germline. J gave up 7 bases and V 2 bases, and 12 bases lay outside the gene matches. This CDR3 is 16 amino acids long. The CDR3 region is CSVESVAGGRDNEQFF. In DNA, the CDR3 is TGCAGCGTTGAAAGTGTGGCGGGAGGGCGTGATAATGAGCAGTTCTTC.

The V call is TRBV7-9, the J call TRBJ1-2; D possibly corresponds to TRBD1 (6 bases). The CDR3 sequence is 15 residues long. V lost 0 bases and J 4 bases, leaving 12 bases between the germline ends. Germline lookup yields CDR1 SEHNR and CDR2 FQNEAQ (reference sequence). This CDR3 is CASSLARTASYGYTF. The CDR3 bases are TGTGCCAGCAGCTTAGCGAGGACAGCCTCCTATGGCTACACCTTC.

J is TRBJ1-1 and V is TRBV7-6; D is unresolved. V lost 5 bases and J 0 bases, leaving 10 bases between the germline ends. The germline CDR1 and CDR2 sequences are SGHVS and FNYEAQ. The CDR3 is 14 amino acids. CDR3 in DNA: TGTGCCAGCAGCCCAGCGGGGTTGAACACTGAAGCTTTCTTT. It codes for CASSPAGLNTEAFF.

The V call is TRBV5-1, the J call TRBJ1-5; D unresolved. V gave up 4 bases and J gave up 3 bases, with 11 bases separating them. This CDR3 region has 14 residues. Germline CDR1 and CDR2: SGHRS and YFSETQ. CDR3 DNA: TGCGCCAGCAGCGAGGACTGGTACAATCAGCCCCAGCATTTT. This translates into CASSEDWYNQPQHF.

The genes are TRBV11-2 and TRBJ2-7; D not certain. The germline CDR1 and CDR2 sequences are SGHAT and FQNNGV. This CDR3 contains 13 residues. The V end lost 3 bases, the J end lost 6 bases, and 12 bases lay between the germline ends. In nucleotides, the CDR3 is TGTGCCAGCAGCTTCTCTACTATCGGCGAGCAGTACTTC. It specifies CASSFSTIGEQYF.

The rearrangement links TRBV28 to TRBJ2-3; 16 positions agree with TRBD2. Unmatched junction bases numbered 15, after V lost 6 bases and J lost 6 bases. Germline V lookup: CDR1 MDHEN, CDR2 SYDVKM. This CDR3 has 19 amino acids. The CDR3 here is CASSPLRGLAGGAQDTQYF. CDR3 in DNA: TGTGCCAGCAGCCCCTTGAGGGGACTAGCGGGAGGGGCCCAGGATACGCAGTATTTT.

This clone was recorded a few times. The chain links TRBV7-9 to TRBJ1-6; 7 nucleotides agree with TRBD1. The CDR3 spans 14 residues. After removal of 0 bases from V and 7 bases from J, the junction contained 0 bases not matched to a gene. Germline CDR1 is SEHNR and CDR2 is FQNEAQ (reference sequence). This chain's CDR3 is CASSLAGGNSPLHF. CDR3 coding DNA: TGTGCCAGCAGCTTAGCAGGGGGCAATTCACCCCTCCACTTT.

The V and J genes are TRBV5-4 and TRBJ2-1; 15 positions agree with TRBD2. There are 16 residues in the CDR3. Germline V gives CDR1 SGHNT, CDR2 YYREEE (reference sequence). Trimming at V came to 0 bases and at J to 7 bases, leaving 2 bases not matched to a gene. The CDR3 spells CASSLGTSGRGNEQFF. CDR3 coding DNA: TGTGCCAGCAGCTTGGGGACTAGCGGGAGGGGGAATGAGCAGTTCTTC.

This clone came up a few times. The rearrangement uses TRBV2 and TRBJ2-3; D gene uncertain. V lost 6 bases, J lost 2 bases, and 9 bases lay in between. This CDR3 spans 13 amino acids. Germline V CDR1 and CDR2: SNHLY, FYNNEI. CDR3 region: CASRSPVTDTQYF. DNA for the CDR3: TGTGCCAGCAGGAGCCCCGTCACAGATACGCAGTATTTT.

In this sample, this clone turned up a few times. The V call is TRBV27, the J call TRBJ1-1; 7 bases align to TRBD1. Germline assignment: CDR1 MNHEY and CDR2 SMNVEV (reference sequence). This CDR3 contains 17 residues. V shed 0 bases and J 3 bases; nucleotides not matched to a gene: 10. CDR3: CASSLSAQGSGDTEAFF. The CDR3 DNA reads TGTGCCAGCAGTTTATCGGCACAGGGGTCTGGGGACACTGAAGCTTTCTTT.

This clone was picked up a small number of times. The DNA of the CDR3 is TGCAGCGTTGAATGGACAGAATTCCGCCCGAACACTGAAGCTTTCTTT. It yields the protein CSVEWTEFRPNTEAFF. This chain uses TRBV29-1 with TRBJ1-1, with TRBD1 as a possible D gene (6 bases). V lost 2 bases, J lost 1 base, and 17 bases lay in between. This CDR3 is 16 amino acids long. The germline CDR1 and CDR2 sequences are SQVTM and ANQGSEA.

The chain couples TRBV12-5 to TRBJ2-2; 9 bases are a match to TRBD1. J lost 7 bases, V lost 6 bases, and 15 bases had no gene match. CDR3 length equals 17 residues. CDR1 and CDR2 from the germline V gene are LGHNT and FRNRAP. The CDR3 region is CASGPGTGSFRGGELFF. The CDR3 bases are TGTGCTAGTGGGCCCGGGACAGGGTCCTTCCGAGGCGGGGAGCTGTTTTTT.

The chain couples TRBV7-9 to TRBJ2-1; D is unresolved. The CDR3 covers 16 residues. Trimming stripped 3 bases from V and 0 bases from J, with 12 bases between. Germline CDR1 is SEHNR and CDR2 is FQNEAQ (reference sequence). The CDR3 nucleotides read TGTGCCAGCAGCTTGGGAACCGGTTTCTCCTACAATGAGCAGTTCTTC. Translation gives CASSLGTGFSYNEQFF.

V is TRBV2 and J is TRBJ2-7; D gene ambiguous. Germline lookup yields CDR1 SNHLY and CDR2 FYNNEI. Deletions cut 8 bases from V and 0 bases from J, with 11 bases between. The CDR3 sequence is 13 residues long. The CDR3 DNA reads as TGTGCCAGCCGTGGACCCAGCTCCTACGAGCAGTACTTC. It yields the protein CASRGPSSYEQYF.